The subject of this entry is one T cell receptor beta chain. The data are from a study of blood T cell repertoires in COVID-19. Overall study: Some COVID-19 samples were acute and others convalescent; all came from the United States, Italy and Spain. PBMCs, B-cell-depleted T cells, or T cells were the source of the cDNA or gDNA that made up the material.

Per the original data handling: Estimation of nucleated cell counts was performed using reference gene primer amplification. Sequencing was performed with immunoSEQ multiplex PCR; in TCRdb, only in-frame clones are kept and a portion is missing. That table gives V, J and clone size, and the DNA gave D and trimming. The table shows a few hundred thousand clones, with 80% to 90% occurring only once. V lost 9 bases to trimming and J lost 4 bases, with 19 bases between them. This CDR3 is 16 amino acids long. Germline values: CDR1 MDHEN, CDR2 SYDVKM. The sequence was obtained from a man younger than 45 who had recovered from COVID-19. The chain recombines TRBV28 with TRBJ1-6; tentatively, D is TRBD1 (5 bases). Sequencing was done on a sample of peripheral blood. CDR3 bases: TGTGCCAGTAAGCGCAATGGGGCCTCTTATAATTCACCCCTCCACTTT. It yields the protein CASKRNGASYNSPLHF.